These T cell receptor beta chains were read from a single sample in a study of radiotherapy plus CTLA-4 blockade in lung cancer. Sequencing used immunoSEQ multiplex PCR; TCRdb keeps in-frame clones, though not all of them. The sample lists 23,000 or so clones, around 71% occurring once. The sequences come from peripheral blood, collected from a patient treated with radiotherapy plus ipilimumab. The receptor set was obtained from a human donor with non-small cell lung cancer whose response to radiotherapy plus ipilimumab could not be evaluated. Both conserved end residues are part of each CDR3. The D gene is left open where the match is weak. For some rows the clone size is stated as once, few or many, or as a class when expanded; others skip it.

V	J	D	size	CDR3	DNA
TRBV5-1	TRBJ2-2	-	-	CASSYLAGELFF	TGCGCCAGCAGCTATCTAGCGGGGGAGCTGTTTTTT
TRBV18	TRBJ2-4	-	-	CASSPGAKNIQYF	TGTGCCAGCTCACCCGGAGCCAAAAACATTCAGTACTTC
TRBV5-1	TRBJ2-1	TRBD2	-	CASSLTSGNGNEQFF	TGCGCCAGCAGCTTAACTAGCGGGAACGGGAATGAGCAGTTCTTC
TRBV7-9	TRBJ2-7	-	-	CASSFGLGYEQYF	TGTGCCAGCAGCTTCGGGTTGGGCTACGAGCAGTACTTC
TRBV7-9	TRBJ1-3	-	-	CASSLGGGGGNTIYF	TGTGCCAGCAGCTTAGGAGGCGGGGGTGGAAACACCATATATTTT
TRBV5-1	TRBJ2-1	TRBD2	-	CASSPTNLAAEQFF	TGCGCCAGCAGCCCTACTAACCTAGCGGCTGAGCAGTTCTTC
TRBV19	TRBJ1-5	TRBD1	once	CASSIEPGQGIQPQHF	TGTGCCAGTAGTATCGAACCGGGACAGGGGATTCAGCCCCAGCATTTT
TRBV27	TRBJ2-1	-	-	CASSLGGTRNEQFF	TGTGCCAGCAGTTTAGGGGGCACTAGGAATGAGCAGTTCTTC
TRBV5-1	TRBJ2-5	TRBD2	-	CASSSGLAGVQAETQYF	TGCGCCAGCAGCTCCGGACTAGCGGGAGTACAGGCAGAGACCCAGTACTTC
TRBV28	TRBJ2-7	-	-	CASTYLYEQYF	TGTGCCAGCACTTATCTCTACGAGCAGTACTTC
TRBV9	TRBJ2-1	TRBD1	-	CASSPGGSPSYNEQFF	TGTGCCAGCAGCCCAGGGGGTAGCCCCTCCTACAATGAGCAGTTCTTC
TRBV7-2	TRBJ2-2	-	-	CASSPQDTGELFF	TGTGCCAGCAGCCCACAGGACACCGGGGAGCTGTTTTTT
TRBV7-6	TRBJ2-7	-	-	CASSLAVGRNPYEQYF	TGTGCCAGCAGCTTAGCGGTGGGGAGGAATCCCTACGAGCAGTACTTC
TRBV18	TRBJ2-7	TRBD1	-	CASSPLGTGASYEQYF	TGTGCCAGCTCACCACTTGGGACAGGGGCGTCCTACGAGCAGTACTTC
TRBV7-2	TRBJ1-5	-	-	CASSSEINQPQHF	TGTGCCAGCAGCTCTGAGATCAATCAGCCCCAGCATTTT
TRBV19	TRBJ1-2	-	-	CASTRKTGYANYGYTF	TGTGCCAGTACCAGAAAGACAGGCTACGCTAACTATGGCTACACCTTC
TRBV6-5	TRBJ2-7	TRBD1	-	CASSTDRVTYEQYF	TGTGCCAGCAGTACCGACAGGGTAACCTACGAGCAGTACTTC
TRBV5-1	TRBJ1-5	TRBD1	-	CASSASGGRNQPQHF	TGCGCCAGCAGCGCCTCAGGGGGCCGCAATCAGCCCCAGCATTTT
TRBV9	TRBJ2-2	-	-	CASSAVSTGELFF	TGTGCCAGCAGCGCCGTATCCACCGGGGAGCTGTTTTTT
TRBV10-3	TRBJ2-1	-	-	CAISESMGGYNEQFF	TGTGCCATCAGTGAGTCGATGGGAGGATACAATGAGCAGTTCTTC
TRBV9	TRBJ2-6	-	-	CASSRAAGANVLTF	TGTGCCAGCAGCCGAGCCGCTGGGGCCAACGTCCTGACTTTC
TRBV19	TRBJ1-1	TRBD1	-	CASSPRGTGIAEAFF	TGTGCCAGTAGTCCGAGGGGGACAGGGATCGCTGAAGCTTTCTTT
TRBV2	TRBJ2-5	-	-	CASSVGVQTQYF	TGTGCCAGCTCGGTGGGAGTCCAGACCCAGTACTTC
TRBV13	TRBJ1-2	-	-	CASSLGQAKYGYTF	TGTGCCAGCAGCTTAGGACAGGCGAAGTACGGCTACACCTTC
TRBV28	TRBJ1-2	-	-	CASSFSQGPANYGYTF	TGTGCCAGCAGTTTCTCCCAGGGCCCTGCTAACTATGGCTACACCTTC
TRBV6-5	TRBJ2-1	TRBD1	-	CASRRTGSYNEQFF	TGTGCCAGCAGACGGACAGGCTCCTACAATGAGCAGTTCTTC
TRBV5-6	TRBJ1-1	-	-	CASSFGVRTEAFF	TGTGCCAGCAGCTTCGGGGTGCGCACTGAAGCTTTCTTT
TRBV25-1	TRBJ2-1	TRBD1	few	CASSDARQGRSKEQFF	TGTGCCAGCAGTGACGCCCGACAGGGAAGGTCTAAAGAGCAGTTCTTC
TRBV4-3	TRBJ2-3	TRBD2	-	CASSQGSSGMGDTQYF	TGCGCCAGCAGCCAAGGGTCTAGCGGGATGGGTGATACGCAGTATTTT
TRBV9	TRBJ2-2	TRBD1	few	CASSVNRGGNTGELFF	TGTGCCAGCAGCGTAAATAGAGGGGGCAACACCGGGGAGCTGTTTTTT
TRBV15	TRBJ2-7	-	-	CATSRVRGEQYF	TGTGCCACCAGCAGAGTACGGGGCGAGCAGTACTTC
TRBV4-1	TRBJ2-7	-	-	CASSPMTVSSYEQYF	TGCGCCAGCAGCCCTATGACTGTAAGCTCCTACGAGCAGTACTTC
TRBV2	TRBJ2-2	TRBD1	-	CASSEVGQGAGELFF	TGTGCCAGCAGTGAAGTGGGACAGGGGGCGGGGGAGCTGTTTTTT
TRBV6-1	TRBJ2-7	-	-	CASSRYRSSYEQYF	TGTGCCAGCAGTCGTTACAGGAGCTCCTACGAGCAGTACTTC
TRBV18	TRBJ1-2	-	-	CASSPPGVRYGYTF	TGTGCCAGCTCACCACCGGGCGTTCGATATGGCTACACCTTC
TRBV5-1	TRBJ2-2	TRBD2	-	CASSLTSGGNTGELFF	TGCGCCAGCAGCCTTACTAGCGGGGGAAACACCGGGGAGCTGTTTTTT
TRBV5-6	TRBJ2-3	TRBD2	-	CASSLGSGRSDTQYF	TGTGCCAGCAGCTTGGGTAGCGGGAGGTCAGATACGCAGTATTTT
TRBV7-3	TRBJ2-2	TRBD2	-	CASSSTGPRTSGNTGELFF	TGTGCCAGCAGCTCGACCGGCCCCCGGACTAGCGGGAACACCGGGGAGCTGTTTTTT
TRBV15	TRBJ1-2	TRBD1	-	CATSRVLKTGAYGYTF	TGTGCCACCAGCAGAGTTCTAAAGACAGGGGCCTATGGCTACACCTTC
TRBV6-5	TRBJ2-2	-	few	CASSYLLPDTGELFF	TGTGCCAGCAGTTACCTCCTTCCGGACACCGGGGAGCTGTTTTTT
TRBV4-1	TRBJ1-5	TRBD1	-	CASSPDRDSNQPQHF	TGCGCCAGCAGCCCCGACAGGGATAGCAATCAGCCCCAGCATTTT
TRBV27	TRBJ2-1	-	-	CASSSHSAGREFF	TGTGCCAGCAGTTCCCACAGCGCGGGCCGGGAGTTCTTC
TRBV5-8	TRBJ2-1	TRBD2	medium-sized	CASSLAGVAYNEQFF	TGTGCCAGCAGCTTAGCGGGAGTGGCCTACAATGAGCAGTTCTTC
TRBV10-3	TRBJ2-3	-	-	CAIRGGAGLSTDTQYF	TGTGCCATCAGGGGGGGAGCGGGCCTTAGCACAGATACGCAGTATTTT
TRBV14	TRBJ2-2	-	-	CASSSGLLYTGELFF	TGTGCCAGCAGCTCCGGACTCCTATACACCGGGGAGCTGTTTTTT
TRBV7-8	TRBJ1-2	-	-	CASSLSGLSYGYTF	TGTGCCAGCAGCTTATCTGGCCTCTCCTATGGCTACACCTTC
TRBV7-2	TRBJ1-1	-	-	CASSLEQRPTEAFF	TGTGCCAGCAGCTTAGAGCAGCGGCCCACTGAAGCTTTCTTT
TRBV7-7	TRBJ2-1	TRBD1	-	CASSLGQGAVNEQFF	TGTGCCAGCAGCTTAGGGCAGGGGGCAGTGAATGAGCAGTTCTTC
TRBV27	TRBJ2-7	TRBD2	-	CASSFFSASGAYEQYF	TGTGCCAGCAGTTTCTTCTCGGCTAGCGGAGCCTACGAGCAGTACTTC
TRBV14	TRBJ2-1	TRBD1	-	CASSQDGGRGIYNEQFF	TGTGCCAGCAGCCAAGATGGAGGCAGGGGGATATACAATGAGCAGTTCTTC